This T cell receptor beta chain is drawn from a study of T cell changes during pregnancy in multiple sclerosis. Clones were sequenced by immunoSEQ multiplex PCR, and TCRdb holds only the in-frame ones, with some missing. Here the sample spans about 26,000 clones, 85% to 90% being singletons. CDR1 MNHEY and CDR2 SMNVEV come from the germline V gene (reference sequence). The germline V and J ends were trimmed by 5 bases and 3 bases, with 17 bases remaining between them. This CDR3 is built from 15 residues. The sequences come from CD8+ T cells from peripheral blood mononuclear cells, collected in the second trimester of pregnancy. The TCR sequence derives from a female donor with multiple sclerosis, enrolled in a pregnancy study. The chain uses TRBV27 and TRBJ2-7; D might be TRBD1 (5 bases). In nucleotides, the CDR3 is TGTGCCAGCAGTCCCCTCAGACAGCTTAACTACGAGCAGTACTTC. This translates into CASSPLRQLNYEQYF.